This T cell receptor beta chain was obtained from a study of T cells in localized non-small cell lung cancer. Overall study findings and caveats: Adjacent lung was found to contain a median approximately 60 of the top 100 tumor clones. T cell clonality was highest in uninvolved adjacent lung, above tumor.

The method was immunoSEQ multiplex PCR; TCRdb's version includes in-frame clones alone and lacks a portion of them. The table has fewer than 95,000 clones, more than 75% seen once. To note about this clone: Its cognate antigen is unknown.

The sequence was obtained from a woman aged 35 to 70 with stage II squamous cell lung carcinoma. The source material was PBMCs, sampled before any cancer treatment.

The CDR3 region has the DNA TGTGCCAGCAGTGAAGGAGCCAGGGGGCTTGGTCGTAACACCGGGGAGCTGTTTTTT. Translation: CASSEGARGLGRNTGELFF. The chain uses TRBV6-1 and TRBJ2-2, with 8 bases that match TRBD1. The germline V gene has CDR1 MNHNS and CDR2 SASEGT. The CDR3 covers 19 residues. J lost 2 bases, V lost 1 base, and 12 bases had no gene match.